This T cell receptor (beta chain) derives from a study of blood T cell repertoires in COVID-19 (dated by TCRdb to about 2020). Context from the whole study: Samples covering the acute and convalescent phases of COVID-19 were provided by collaborators in the United States, Italy and Spain. Samples came from the ongoing ImmuneRACE study (first 160 participants) plus 1,254 subjects from 6 global collaborators. Subjects who had been exposed to COVID-19, were actively infected with it, or had recovered from it provided the deeply sampled blood TCRbeta repertoires that made up the dataset. Nearly every sample came with metadata listing a de-identified subject ID, COVID-19 status, age in years and sex. The repertoires were released in a freely available public database meant as a resource for research on the immune response to SARS-CoV-2. Where available, HLA class I and class II types were taken from metadata supplied by the sample provider and were not determined by assay-based typing. The prospective study material was composed of cDNA or gDNA derived from T cells, B-cell-depleted T cells, or PBMCs.

What the work shows at the level of the full study, not this receptor alone: Clinical and demographic metadata were provided uncurated, with the amount varying by source and participant.

To note about this clone: Its antigen specificity is not known. No base quality values were provided; no much bigger clone lies one nucleotide off.

TCRbeta CDR3 regions were amplified from genomic DNA using the immunoSEQ Assay, a bias-controlled multiplex PCR. Regarding the original processing steps: The number of nucleated cells in each sample was estimated from the amplification of reference gene primers within the assay. Sequence reads were collapsed and filtered to measure the absolute abundance of every unique TCRbeta CDR3 rearrangement. For each sample, productive Simpson clonality was calculated by taking the square root of Simpson's diversity index across productive rearrangements. This is the immuneACCESS table as TCRdb keeps it, with only in-frame sequences that have V and J called. A part of the clones is gone; compared with another copy, unresolved V genes explain less than half, and the rest is unexplained. That table gives V, J and clone size, and the DNA gave D and trimming. For this sample the table gives tens of thousands of clones, of which approximately 86% were detected only once. The top ten hold more than 50% of the sample.

The collaborating institutions used their own protocols to collect whole blood in K2EDTA tubes. Collaborator samples were shipped for TCRbeta analysis as frozen whole blood, isolated PBMCs, or DNA extracted from either sample type. The receptor comes from a man in his sixties or seventies with acute or convalescent COVID-19. The sequenced material came from peripheral blood.

The CDR3 region has the sequence CASKPGSHGYTF. In nucleotide form, the sequence is TGTGCCAGCAAACCAGGGTCCCATGGCTACACCTTC. This chain is built from TRBV28 and TRBJ1-2; TRBD1 is possibly the D segment (5 matching bases). The junction carries 12 bases between V and J, which are trimmed by 7 bases and 6 bases respectively. The CDR3 goes from the cysteine to the phenylalanine over 12 residues. The CDR3 DNA has 36 bases and is translated from base 1. CDR1 and CDR2 are read off the germline V gene as MDHEN and SYDVKM.